This TCR beta chain was retrieved from a study of T cells of healthy individuals (dated 2018 in TCRdb). Relative to germline, V is 4 bases shorter and J is 4 bases shorter, with 7 bases between their ends. The CDR3 covers 12 residues, taking in both the cysteine and the phenylalanine. Just the 36-base CDR3 DNA is kept, in frame starting at base 1. Via the germline V gene, CDR1 is MNHEY and CDR2 SVGAGI. Library method: 5' RACE. Sequencing used an Illumina MiSeq. TCRdb reworked the public reads: Q25 trimming with fastp, MiXCR clone assembly, productive beta chains retained. Here each entry gathers all rows of one CDR3 protein and keeps the most common genes and DNA. For this sample the table gives about 96,000 distinct CDR3 sequences, of which approximately 16% were detected only once. The ten largest make up about 6% of the sample. In regard to this clonotype: What antigen it recognizes has not been identified. The sample holds no much larger clone one base away, and base qualities are not on file.

The receptor was isolated from a human donor in good health. Recombination joined TRBV6-5 with TRBJ1-1, with an unclear D gene assignment. In nucleotides, the sequence is TGTGCCAGCAGTTCCTCTGGCACTGAAGCTTTCTTT. The translation is CASSSSGTEAFF.